The clone carrying this TCR beta chain has ten or more counts. Antigen specificity is unknown. V was pared by 1 base and J by 6 bases, with 5 bases between. In germline, CDR1 is MGHRA, CDR2 YSYEKL. The CDR3 has 12 residues. TCRdb reanalysed the reads using MiXCR and keeps one entry per CDR3 protein. The sample records approximately 110,000 distinct CDR3 sequences, roughly 39% being singletons. The entry originates in a study of T cell repertoires in cytomegalovirus infection. The rearrangement uses TRBV4-1 and TRBJ2-3; D is uncertain. The sequence derives from a human donor in good health (CMV status not recorded). Some clones in this sample may be carry-over from other donors' samples. This specimen consisted of CD8+ T cells from cultured PBMCs, obtained from culture after CMV antigen stimulation. The chain's CDR3 is CASSQVYDTQYF. The CDR3 DNA is TGCGCCAGCAGCCAAGTATATGATACGCAGTATTTT.